A selection of T cell receptor beta chains follows, all from one sample in a study of T cells in Graves' hyperthyroidism and ophthalmopathy. TCRdb reprocessed the multiplex PCR reads via MiXCR and lists one record per CDR3 protein. Here the sample spans roughly 380,000 distinct CDR3 sequences, approximately 14% being singletons. The sequencing sample was made of blood. The receptors here all came from a woman aged 55-69 years with Graves' hyperthyroidism. Each CDR3 is given with its conserved first and last residue. D genes are given only for firm matches. For some rows the clone size is stated as once, few or many, or as a class when expanded; others skip it.

V gene: TRBV30
J gene: TRBJ2-2
clone size: many
D gene: TRBD2
CDR3 DNA: TGTGCCTGGAGTACCGGGACTAGCGGGATTGGGGAGCTGTTTTTT
CDR3 protein: CAWSTGTSGIGELFF

V gene: TRBV18
J gene: TRBJ2-1
clone size: -
D gene: TRBD2
CDR3 DNA: TGTGCCAGCTCACCACCTCCACTAGCGGCCCGACCCAATGAGCAGTTCTTC
CDR3 protein: CASSPPPLAARPNEQFF

V gene: TRBV27
J gene: TRBJ2-7
clone size: many
D gene: TRBD2
CDR3 DNA: TGTGCCAGCGGCGGGGGGTACGAGCAGTACTTC
CDR3 protein: CASGGGYEQYF

V gene: TRBV28
J gene: TRBJ1-2
clone size: -
D gene: TRBD1
CDR3 DNA: TGTGCCAGCAGTTCGGCCGGGACAGGGGCTGGTGGCTACACCTTC
CDR3 protein: CASSSAGTGAGGYTF

V gene: TRBV13
J gene: TRBJ1-2
clone size: -
D gene: TRBD1
CDR3 DNA: TGTGCCAGCAGCTCTATCCGCAATGACAGGGCTCCACGCGGTGGCTACACCTTC
CDR3 protein: CASSSIRNDRAPRGGYTF

V gene: TRBV29-1
J gene: TRBJ2-1
clone size: few
D gene: -
CDR3 DNA: TGCAGCGTTGATTTAAGGGGAAGCTCCTACAATGAGCAGTTCTTC
CDR3 protein: CSVDLRGSSYNEQFF

V gene: TRBV3-1
J gene: TRBJ1-1
clone size: many
D gene: -
CDR3 DNA: TGTGCCAGCGGCAGACAGAACACTGAAGCTTTCTTT
CDR3 protein: CASGRQNTEAFF

V gene: TRBV3-1
J gene: TRBJ2-7
clone size: many
D gene: -
CDR3 DNA: TGTGCCAGCAGCCCGACAATGGTGTCGGGCGAGCAGTACTTC
CDR3 protein: CASSPTMVSGEQYF

V gene: TRBV2
J gene: TRBJ2-7
clone size: -
D gene: TRBD2
CDR3 DNA: TGTGCCAGCAGCGGACTAGCGGGAGATAACGAGCAGTACTTC
CDR3 protein: CASSGLAGDNEQYF

V gene: TRBV4-1
J gene: TRBJ2-7
clone size: many
D gene: -
CDR3 DNA: TGCGCCAGCAGCCAAGATCAGCAGGGATACGAGCAGTACTTC
CDR3 protein: CASSQDQQGYEQYF

V gene: TRBV6-1
J gene: TRBJ1-1
clone size: many
D gene: -
CDR3 DNA: TGTGCCAGCAGTGTATGGGACTTCGGCACTGAAGCTTTCTTT
CDR3 protein: CASSVWDFGTEAFF

V gene: TRBV7-2
J gene: TRBJ2-7
clone size: many
D gene: TRBD2
CDR3 DNA: TGTGCCAGCAGCTTCCCGGGACTAGCCTACGAGCAGTACTTC
CDR3 protein: CASSFPGLAYEQYF

V gene: TRBV20-1
J gene: TRBJ1-1
clone size: -
D gene: TRBD1
CDR3 DNA: TGCAGTGCTAGAGAGGGGACAGGGGGGAACACTGAAGCTTTCTTT
CDR3 protein: CSAREGTGGNTEAFF

V gene: TRBV5-8
J gene: TRBJ2-3
clone size: many
D gene: -
CDR3 DNA: TGTGCCAGCAGCTCAAGAGGGTATACGCAGTATTTT
CDR3 protein: CASSSRGYTQYF

V gene: TRBV19
J gene: TRBJ2-2
clone size: few
D gene: -
CDR3 DNA: TGTGCCAGTAGACTCCCCACCGGACAGATGAACACCGGGGAGCTGTTTTTT
CDR3 protein: CASRLPTGQMNTGELFF

V gene: TRBV3-1
J gene: TRBJ2-1
clone size: many
D gene: TRBD2
CDR3 DNA: TGTGCCAGCAGCCCGGGGACTAGCGGCTACCGCGAGCAGTTCTTC
CDR3 protein: CASSPGTSGYREQFF

V gene: TRBV18
J gene: TRBJ2-5
clone size: many
D gene: -
CDR3 DNA: TGTGCCAGCTCACCGCGCACCCCCCACCAGTACTTC
CDR3 protein: CASSPRTPHQYF

V gene: TRBV7-9
J gene: TRBJ1-1
clone size: -
D gene: TRBD1
CDR3 DNA: TGTGCCAGCAGCTGGCAGGGGGCTCCGGCTTTCTTT
CDR3 protein: CASSWQGAPAFF

V gene: TRBV6-5
J gene: TRBJ2-5
clone size: many
D gene: -
CDR3 DNA: TGTGCCAGCAGTTACTCGAGGGGGACTGCCCAAGAGACCCAGTACTTC
CDR3 protein: CASSYSRGTAQETQYF

V gene: TRBV9
J gene: TRBJ2-5
clone size: -
D gene: -
CDR3 DNA: TGTGCCAGCAGCGTCCGACAGGGAGGGGAGACCCAGTACTTC
CDR3 protein: CASSVRQGGETQYF

V gene: TRBV2
J gene: TRBJ2-1
clone size: many
D gene: -
CDR3 DNA: TGTGCCAGCACCAAGGACAGGGAGGGGCAGTTCTTC
CDR3 protein: CASTKDREGQFF

V gene: TRBV10-3
J gene: TRBJ1-5
clone size: -
D gene: -
CDR3 DNA: TGTGCCATCCCCCTGTGGACCGTCTATAGCAATCAGCCCCAGCATTTT
CDR3 protein: CAIPLWTVYSNQPQHF

V gene: TRBV5-1
J gene: TRBJ2-5
clone size: many
D gene: TRBD2
CDR3 DNA: TGCGCCAGCAGCTTGGGACTAGCGGGGAGTGGTGAGACCCAGTACTTC
CDR3 protein: CASSLGLAGSGETQYF

V gene: TRBV6-1
J gene: TRBJ1-2
clone size: many
D gene: -
CDR3 DNA: TGTGCCAGCACCCCCGAAAACTTGAACTATGGCTACACCTTC
CDR3 protein: CASTPENLNYGYTF

V gene: TRBV6-1
J gene: TRBJ1-4
clone size: -
D gene: TRBD1
CDR3 DNA: TGTGCCAGCAGTAGGAGGGACAGGGGAGAAAAACTGTTTTTT
CDR3 protein: CASSRRDRGEKLFF

V gene: TRBV7-9
J gene: TRBJ2-2
clone size: many
D gene: TRBD1
CDR3 DNA: TGTGCCAGCAGCTTAGCGCATGACAGGGTCGACACCGGGGAGCTGTTTTTT
CDR3 protein: CASSLAHDRVDTGELFF

V gene: TRBV24-1
J gene: TRBJ2-3
clone size: many
D gene: -
CDR3 DNA: TGTGCCACCAGTGATGTTCAGAGAGGCACAGATACGCAGTATTTT
CDR3 protein: CATSDVQRGTDTQYF

V gene: TRBV7-3
J gene: TRBJ1-4
clone size: -
D gene: -
CDR3 DNA: TGTGCCAGCAGCAAAGAAGGGGGTGAAAAACTGTTTTTT
CDR3 protein: CASSKEGGEKLFF

V gene: TRBV7-9
J gene: TRBJ2-1
clone size: -
D gene: TRBD2
CDR3 DNA: TGTGCCAGCAGCATCTCTAGCGGGAGGGCTCACAATGAGCAGTTCTTC
CDR3 protein: CASSISSGRAHNEQFF

V gene: TRBV5-1
J gene: TRBJ2-1
clone size: -
D gene: -
CDR3 DNA: TGCGCCAGCAGCGTCCGGGATAGGGGCAATGAGCAGTTCTTC
CDR3 protein: CASSVRDRGNEQFF

V gene: TRBV27
J gene: TRBJ1-1
clone size: many
D gene: -
CDR3 DNA: TGTGCCAGCAGTGGGGTGGGTCCCTACACTGAAGCTTTCTTT
CDR3 protein: CASSGVGPYTEAFF

V gene: TRBV5-1
J gene: TRBJ2-7
clone size: few
D gene: -
CDR3 DNA: TGCGCCAGCAGCACTCGGGACAGCGGGAGTCGCTACGAGCAGTACTTC
CDR3 protein: CASSTRDSGSRYEQYF

V gene: TRBV20-1
J gene: TRBJ2-1
clone size: -
D gene: -
CDR3 DNA: TGCAGTGCTAGGCCCCTAAGCGGGTCCTACAATGAGCAGTTCTTC
CDR3 protein: CSARPLSGSYNEQFF

V gene: TRBV2
J gene: TRBJ2-1
clone size: many
D gene: -
CDR3 DNA: TGTGCCAGCAGTGTTCGAGGGACGATCTCCTACAATGAGCAGTTCTTC
CDR3 protein: CASSVRGTISYNEQFF

V gene: TRBV11-2
J gene: TRBJ2-1
clone size: -
D gene: -
CDR3 DNA: TGTGCCAGCATCCTCCCGGGCGCCGACAATGAGCAGTTCTTC
CDR3 protein: CASILPGADNEQFF

V gene: TRBV12-3/TRBV12-4
J gene: TRBJ2-3
clone size: many
D gene: TRBD1
CDR3 DNA: TGTGCCAGCAGCCCTGGGACAGGGAGCTCAGATACGCAGTATTTT
CDR3 protein: CASSPGTGSSDTQYF

V gene: TRBV6-2/TRBV6-3
J gene: TRBJ2-7
clone size: few
D gene: TRBD1
CDR3 DNA: TGTGCCAGCAGTTACTCCAGGACAGGGGCCTACGGGCAGTACTTC
CDR3 protein: CASSYSRTGAYGQYF

V gene: TRBV5-1
J gene: TRBJ2-3
clone size: many
D gene: TRBD2
CDR3 DNA: TGCGCCAGCAGGCCTACTCCGGGACTAGCAGAAAAGGATACGCAGTATTTT
CDR3 protein: CASRPTPGLAEKDTQYF

V gene: TRBV6-5
J gene: TRBJ1-3
clone size: few
D gene: -
CDR3 DNA: TGTGCCAGCAGTTACTCGGTCAGGATTGGAACCCAAAACACCATATATTTT
CDR3 protein: CASSYSVRIGTQNTIYF

V gene: TRBV6-1
J gene: TRBJ1-5
clone size: few
D gene: -
CDR3 DNA: TGTGCCAGCAGACAACAGGTGGGCAATCAGCCCCAGCATTTT
CDR3 protein: CASRQQVGNQPQHF

V gene: TRBV11-3
J gene: TRBJ2-1
clone size: many
D gene: -
CDR3 DNA: TGTGCCAGCAGCTTAGATGGACTACTCCATGAGCAGTTCTTC
CDR3 protein: CASSLDGLLHEQFF

V gene: TRBV7-3
J gene: TRBJ1-2
clone size: -
D gene: TRBD1
CDR3 DNA: TGTGCCAGCAGCCGCGGACAGGGAAAAGGCTACATCTTC
CDR3 protein: CASSRGQGKGYIF

V gene: TRBV4-1
J gene: TRBJ2-1
clone size: few
D gene: -
CDR3 DNA: TGCGCCAGCAGCCAAGTACCGGGACCAGCATACAATGAGCAGTTCTTC
CDR3 protein: CASSQVPGPAYNEQFF

V gene: TRBV4-2
J gene: TRBJ2-1
clone size: -
D gene: TRBD2
CDR3 DNA: TGTGCCAGCAGCCAAGAGGTGGGAGCGGGAGGGCCTCGCTCCTACAATGAGCAGTTCTTC
CDR3 protein: CASSQEVGAGGPRSYNEQFF

V gene: TRBV7-3
J gene: TRBJ2-7
clone size: many
D gene: -
CDR3 DNA: TGTGCCAGCAGCTTCGGGGAGAGCTACGAGCAGTACTTC
CDR3 protein: CASSFGESYEQYF

V gene: TRBV29-1
J gene: TRBJ2-6
clone size: many
D gene: TRBD1
CDR3 DNA: TGCAGCGTTGAAGCCCCGGGACAGTATAGCTCTGGGGCCAACGTCCTGACTTTC
CDR3 protein: CSVEAPGQYSSGANVLTF

V gene: TRBV18
J gene: TRBJ2-5
clone size: many
D gene: -
CDR3 DNA: TGTGCCAGCTCACGGGAGCGGGAAGAGACCCAGTACTTC
CDR3 protein: CASSREREETQYF

V gene: TRBV30
J gene: TRBJ2-2
clone size: -
D gene: -
CDR3 DNA: TGTGCCTGGACTTTCTCCGGGGAGCTGTTTTTT
CDR3 protein: CAWTFSGELFF

V gene: TRBV12-5
J gene: TRBJ2-2
clone size: many
D gene: -
CDR3 DNA: TGTGCTAGTGCCGAGACTGTCGCGAACACCGGGGAGCTGTTTTTT
CDR3 protein: CASAETVANTGELFF

V gene: TRBV30
J gene: TRBJ2-7
clone size: few
D gene: -
CDR3 DNA: TGTGCCTGGAGTCCCGGACTGGCCAACGAGCAGTACTTC
CDR3 protein: CAWSPGLANEQYF